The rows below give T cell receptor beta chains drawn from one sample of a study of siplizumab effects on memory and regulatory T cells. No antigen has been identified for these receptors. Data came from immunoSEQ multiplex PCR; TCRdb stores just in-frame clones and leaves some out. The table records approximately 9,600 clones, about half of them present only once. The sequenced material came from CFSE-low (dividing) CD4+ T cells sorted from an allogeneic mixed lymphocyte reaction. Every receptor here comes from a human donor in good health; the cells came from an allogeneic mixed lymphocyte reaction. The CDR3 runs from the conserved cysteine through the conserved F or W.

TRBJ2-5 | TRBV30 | CAWDRKETQYF
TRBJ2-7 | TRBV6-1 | CASRTLYRAAEQYF
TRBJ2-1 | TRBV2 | CASSRDRGMTEQFF
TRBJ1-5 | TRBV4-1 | CASSQVLSANQPQHF
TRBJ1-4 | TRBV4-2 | CASSPQSEKLFF
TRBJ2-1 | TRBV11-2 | CASSLYVPSGRSYNEQFF
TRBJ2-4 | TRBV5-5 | CASSLLWRGRGNIQYF
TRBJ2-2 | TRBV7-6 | CASSLVIGITGELFF
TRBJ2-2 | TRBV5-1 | CASSLGTADTGELFF
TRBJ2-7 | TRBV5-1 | CASSITSGAYEQYF
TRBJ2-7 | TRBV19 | CASRRNGGYEQYF
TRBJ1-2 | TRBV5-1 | CASSLGQLPTGYTF
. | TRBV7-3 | CASSPSGGNYEQYF
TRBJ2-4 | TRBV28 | CASNQNLAKNIQYF
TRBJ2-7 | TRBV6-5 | CASTPGQRLEQYF
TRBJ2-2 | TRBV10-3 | CAISRGRDSAGELFF
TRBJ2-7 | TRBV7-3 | CASSSYEQYF
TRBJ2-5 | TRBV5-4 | CASSLPNEETQYF
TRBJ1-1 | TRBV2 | CASRLERNTEAFF
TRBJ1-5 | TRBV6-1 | CASSDPWGQGNRNQPQHF
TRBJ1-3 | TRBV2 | CASGRPSGNTIYF
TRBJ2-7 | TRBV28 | CASSLGGGVYWQYF
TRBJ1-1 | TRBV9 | CASSVEMNTEAFF
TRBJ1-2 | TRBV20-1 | CSAHSGGNHTF